This T cell receptor beta chain was captured by sequencing in a study of CD8+CD57+ T cells in acquired aplastic anemia. Study summary: Yields of DNA that came from sorted CD4+ and CD8+ cells averaged roughly 3 ug. Points from the study as a whole: Some 30 was the count of CD8+ CDR3 sequences that patients shared with controls. The CD8+ Simpson's diversity of patients and controls was not significantly different.

V was pared by 4 bases and J by 8 bases, with 17 bases between. Looked up from germline, CDR1 is SGHTS and CDR2 is YDEGEE. CDR3 length: 14 amino acids. The TCR beta profiling, which covered VDJ combination and CDR3 sequence, was carried out using genomic DNA as the template. TCRdb passed the reads through MiXCR, listing each CDR3 protein once. Here the sample spans more than 150,000 distinct CDR3 sequences, approximately 48% being singletons. Selection for sequencing was limited to patients who had shown CD8+CD57+ cell expansion by flow cytometry. This clonotype was picked up one time. Its antigen is unidentified. This sequence may be a read error, since a much larger clone differs from it by one base.

The chain recombines TRBV5-8 with TRBJ2-3; D might be TRBD1 (5 bases). This clonotype was sampled from a human donor with aplastic anemia. Material for sequencing was sorted CD4+, CD8+, or CD8+CD57+ T cells (not recorded which) from PBMCs. As DNA, the CDR3 is TGTGCCAGCAGCCATCCTCAGGGTCTCGGTACGCAGTATTTT. Encoded protein: CASSHPQGLGTQYF.